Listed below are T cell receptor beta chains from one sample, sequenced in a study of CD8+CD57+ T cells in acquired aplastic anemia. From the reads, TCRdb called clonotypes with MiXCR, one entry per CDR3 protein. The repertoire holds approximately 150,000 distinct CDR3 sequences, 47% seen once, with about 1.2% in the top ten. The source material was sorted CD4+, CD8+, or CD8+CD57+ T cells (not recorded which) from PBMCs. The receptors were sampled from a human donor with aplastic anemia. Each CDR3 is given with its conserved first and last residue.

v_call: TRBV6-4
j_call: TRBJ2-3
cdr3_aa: CASSPAFADTQYF

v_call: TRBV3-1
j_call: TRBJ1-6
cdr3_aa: CASSEGAGSPLHF

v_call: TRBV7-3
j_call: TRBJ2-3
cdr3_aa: CASSSGLITDTQYF

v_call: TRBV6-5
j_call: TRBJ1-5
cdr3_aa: CASSRINQPQHF

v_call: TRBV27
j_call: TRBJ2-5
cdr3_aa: CASSFGGLQKTRYF

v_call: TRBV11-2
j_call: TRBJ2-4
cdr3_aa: CASSFTPFAKNIQYF

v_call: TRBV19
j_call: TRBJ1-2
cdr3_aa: CASFDRVAGYGYTF

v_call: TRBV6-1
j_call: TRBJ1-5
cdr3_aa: CASSDQTGVGQPQHF

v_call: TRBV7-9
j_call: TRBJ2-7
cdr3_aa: CASGGPYEQYF

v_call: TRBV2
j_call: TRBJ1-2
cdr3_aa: CASTGGDYGYTF

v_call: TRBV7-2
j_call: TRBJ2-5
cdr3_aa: CASSLGAVGGQETQYF

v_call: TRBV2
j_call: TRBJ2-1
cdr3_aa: CASLSLAGGDEQFF

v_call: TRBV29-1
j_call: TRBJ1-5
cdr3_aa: CSVEGDTNQPQHF

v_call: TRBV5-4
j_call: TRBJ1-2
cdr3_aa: CASSNPGTGDNGYTF

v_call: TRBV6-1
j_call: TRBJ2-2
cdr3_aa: CASSDGQNTGELFF

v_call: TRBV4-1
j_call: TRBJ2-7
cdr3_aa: CASSQEPTSYEQYF

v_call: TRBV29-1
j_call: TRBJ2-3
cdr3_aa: CSVHLGGDTDTQYF

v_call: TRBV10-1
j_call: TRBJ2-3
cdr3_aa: CASSELPGTRTDTQYF

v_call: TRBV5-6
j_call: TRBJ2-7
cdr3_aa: CASSPYGYEQYF

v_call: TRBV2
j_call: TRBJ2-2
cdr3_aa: CASRGDNTGELFF

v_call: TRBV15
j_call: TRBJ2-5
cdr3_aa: CATSRDLIGETQYF

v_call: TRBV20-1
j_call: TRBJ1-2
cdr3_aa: CSAKAGQGNDGYTF

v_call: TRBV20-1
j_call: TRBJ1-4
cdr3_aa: CSARVQAFPATNEKLFF

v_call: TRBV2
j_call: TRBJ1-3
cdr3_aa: CASSELRAGNTIYF

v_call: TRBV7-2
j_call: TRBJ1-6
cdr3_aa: CASMPDSTYNSPLHF

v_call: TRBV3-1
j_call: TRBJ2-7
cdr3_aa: CASSLRGQGSEQYF

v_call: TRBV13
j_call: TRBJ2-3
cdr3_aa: CASSLGLAGAADTQYF

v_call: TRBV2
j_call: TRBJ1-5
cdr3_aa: CASRRDNNNQPQHF

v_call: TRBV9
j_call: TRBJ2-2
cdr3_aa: CASSSQGLNTGELFF

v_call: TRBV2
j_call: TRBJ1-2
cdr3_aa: CASSVVQSANYGYTF

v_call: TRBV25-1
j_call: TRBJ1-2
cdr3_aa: CASSEWGGMDYGYTF

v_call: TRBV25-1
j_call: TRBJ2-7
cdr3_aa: CASSARGPGVYEQYF